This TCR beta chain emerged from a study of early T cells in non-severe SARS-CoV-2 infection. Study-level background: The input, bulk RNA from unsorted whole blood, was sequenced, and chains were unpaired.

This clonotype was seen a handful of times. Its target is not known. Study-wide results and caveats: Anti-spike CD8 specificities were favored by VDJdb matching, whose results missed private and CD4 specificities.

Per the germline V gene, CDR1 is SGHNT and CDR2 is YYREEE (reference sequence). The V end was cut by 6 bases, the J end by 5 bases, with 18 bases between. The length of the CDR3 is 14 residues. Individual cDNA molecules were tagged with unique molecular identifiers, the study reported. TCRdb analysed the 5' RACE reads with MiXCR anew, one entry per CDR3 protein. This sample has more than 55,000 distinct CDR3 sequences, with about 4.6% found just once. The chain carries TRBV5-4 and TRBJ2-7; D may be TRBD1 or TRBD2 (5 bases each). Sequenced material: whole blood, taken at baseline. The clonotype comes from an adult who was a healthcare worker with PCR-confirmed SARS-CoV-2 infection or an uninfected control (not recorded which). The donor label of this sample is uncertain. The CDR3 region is CASNAHVRGNEQYF. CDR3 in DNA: TGTGCCAGCAACGCACACGTCCGGGGCAACGAGCAGTACTTC.